This entry lists 24 T cell receptor beta chains sequenced from one sample in a study of patients and donors after allogeneic stem cell transplantation. One entry per CDR3 protein results from TCRdb running MiXCR on the RT-PCR reads. The sample carries around 17,000 distinct CDR3 sequences, 27% recorded once. Input material: blood, either unsorted or a sorted T cell fraction (not recorded which). These receptors all come from a human donor who was either an allogeneic HSCT recipient or a stem cell or donor lymphocyte infusion donor (not recorded which). It is not recorded whose cells these are; they may come from a transplant donor.

This chain uses TRBV9 with TRBJ1-2; TRBD1 agrees at 7 bases. With V trimmed by 3 bases and J by 4 bases, 3 bases remained unmatched. CDR3 length equals 13 residues. Germline V gives CDR1 SGDLS, CDR2 YYNGEE. The CDR3 here is CASSGPGGYGYTF. The CDR3 region has the DNA TGTGCCAGCAGCGGCCCAGGGGGCTATGGCTACACCTTC.

The chain recombines TRBV7-2 with TRBJ1-4, with D perhaps TRBD1 (5 bases). Germline CDR1 reads SGHTA; CDR2 reads FQGNSA. This CDR3 spans 12 amino acids. Trimming shortened V by 5 bases and J by 15 bases, and 16 bases separated the two germline ends. The CDR3 loop reads CASSPRGGAVFF. For the CDR3, the DNA is TGTGCCAGCAGCCCTCGAGGCGGGGCGGTGTTTTTT. Combining the CDR3 with reference TRBV7-2 and TRBJ1-4 gives the whole variable domain GAGVSQSPSNKVTEKGKDVELRCDPISGHTALYWYRQSLGQGLEFLIYFQGNSAPDKSGLPSDRFSAERTGGSVSTLTIQRTQQEDSAVYLCASSPRGGAVFFGSGTQLSVL.

In this sample, this clonotype turned up a few times. The V call is TRBV7-9, the J call TRBJ1-4; 11 bases fit TRBD1. Germline trimming cut 4 bases from V and 7 bases from J; bases unmatched to any gene: 14. CDR3 length: 18 residues. Germline V CDR1 and CDR2: SEHNR, FQNEAQ (reference sequence). CDR3 nucleotides: TGTGCCAGCAGCTCGTGGACAGGGGGCAGGTTAAGAGCTGAAAAACTGTTTTTT. Translated: CASSSWTGGRLRAEKLFF.

This clonotype was observed a handful of times. CDR3 DNA sequence: TGCGCCAGCAGCCAAGAGACAGGGTTCTACGGCTACACCTTC. It translates to CASSQETGFYGYTF. The chain links TRBV4-3 to TRBJ1-2; 7 bases are shared with TRBD1. V lost 0 bases, J lost 8 bases, and 6 bases stayed unmatched. The CDR3 is 14 residues long. Germline lookup yields CDR1 LGHNA and CDR2 YSLEER.

The rearrangement links TRBV24-1 to TRBJ1-2; tentatively, D is TRBD1 (5 bases). Germline V gene lookup returns CDR1 KGHDR and CDR2 SFDVKD. Trimming took 4 bases from V and 10 from J, leaving 15 bases between them. CDR3 size: 13 residues. CDR3 region: CATSDGGERLYTF. The DNA of the CDR3 is TGTGCCACCAGTGACGGGGGAGAGAGGCTCTACACCTTC.

The chain uses TRBV7-2 and TRBJ2-3; D assignment may be TRBD1 or TRBD2 (5 bases each). The CDR3 covers 15 residues. Trimming cost V 5 bases and J 6 bases, with 18 bases left between them. CDR1 SGHTA and CDR2 FQGNSA come from the germline V gene. The chain's CDR3 is CASSPGTIRGDTQYF. The CDR3 DNA is TGTGCCAGCAGCCCCGGCACAATTCGGGGCGATACGCAGTATTTT.

The DNA of the CDR3 is TGTGCCAGCAGGCCAAATCGCGGGAACACTGAAGCTTTCTTT. Translated, it gives CASRPNRGNTEAFF. J is TRBJ1-1 and V is TRBV6-5; D is ambiguous. There are 14 residues in the CDR3. The V end lost 6 bases, the J end lost 1 base, and 12 bases lay between the germline ends. Per the germline V gene, CDR1 is MNHEY and CDR2 is SVGAGI.

The chain carries TRBV2 and TRBJ1-2; a weak D match, TRBD1 (6 bases). This CDR3 comprises 14 residues. Germline loops: CDR1 SNHLY, CDR2 FYNNEI. The V end was cut by 4 bases, the J end by 4 bases, with 13 bases between. The CDR3 bases are TGTGCCAGCAGTGGGGCGGGGGGCGTCTATGGCTACACCTTC. Protein product: CASSGAGGVYGYTF.

The chain joins TRBV27 to TRBJ1-5; weak D call: TRBD1 (6 bases). CDR1 and CDR2 from the germline V gene are MNHEY and SMNVEV (reference sequence). CDR3 length: 14 residues. The V gene lost 2 bases and the J gene lost 7 bases, with 12 bases spanning the gap. CDR3 DNA sequence: TGTGCCAGCAGTTTAGCAGGGGCGGGGCAGCCCCAGCATTTT. It codes for CASSLAGAGQPQHF.

This clonotype occurred once. This chain connects TRBV4-1 to TRBJ2-5; D gene uncertain. This CDR3 has 14 residues. The V and J ends lost 0 bases and 5 bases respectively, with 10 bases between them. Germline CDR1 reads MGHRA; CDR2 reads YSYEKL. The CDR3 DNA sequence: TGCGCCAGCAGCCAAGAACGGGTTCGGGAGACCCAGTACTTC. Protein sequence: CASSQERVRETQYF.

This clonotype appeared a few times. The J gene is TRBJ1-2, the V gene TRBV5-1, with unresolved D. V was clipped by 1 base and J by 3 bases, with 13 bases between them. The CDR3 loop spans 15 amino acids. Germline values: CDR1 SGHRS, CDR2 YFSETQ. CDR3 region: CASSLRVVADYGYTF. As DNA, the CDR3 is TGCGCCAGCAGCTTGAGAGTGGTTGCAGACTATGGCTACACCTTC.

V is TRBV10-3 and J is TRBJ1-3; no reliable D call. This CDR3 region has 15 residues. Germline V gene sequence: CDR1 ENHRY, CDR2 SYGVKD. The germline V and J ends were trimmed by 7 bases and 4 bases, with 17 bases remaining between them. The CDR3 DNA reads TGTGCCATCAAAGCCCTCCAGTGCAGAGGAAACACCATATATTTT. This translates into CAIKALQCRGNTIYF.

This clonotype was observed a handful of times. V and J are TRBV5-1 and TRBJ1-2; no definite D call. V was trimmed by 0 bases and J by 5 bases, leaving 11 bases between them. CDR1 and CDR2 (germline): SGHRS, YFSETQ. The CDR3 has 14 residues. The CDR3, as DNA: TGCGCCAGCAGCTTGGGGTTTTGGCTGTATGGCTACACCTTC. Residues: CASSLGFWLYGYTF.

This clonotype was found a few times. The V and J genes are TRBV4-3 and TRBJ1-6; D might be TRBD1 (6 bases). Trimming cost V 0 bases and J 9 bases, with 12 bases left between them. CDR1 and CDR2 (germline): LGHNA, YSLEER. CDR3 length equals 15 residues. For the CDR3, the DNA is TGCGCCAGCAGCCAAGAAGGCAGGGGAGGTTCACCCCTCCACTTT. This gives the protein CASSQEGRGGSPLHF.

This clonotype was detected only a few times. The chain has TRBV7-3 and TRBJ1-1; tentative D call: TRBD1 (5 bases). Germline CDR1 SGHTA, CDR2 FQGTGA. The V and J ends lost 5 bases and 7 bases respectively, with 17 bases between them. CDR3 length equals 14 residues. The CDR3 nucleotides read TGTGCCAGCAGCGCACAGCCTGGGGGAGGTGAAGCTTTCTTT. As protein: CASSAQPGGGEAFF.

There are many counts of this clonotype. The V gene is TRBV9, the J gene TRBJ1-4; D possibly corresponds to TRBD1 (5 bases). This CDR3 comprises 14 residues. V was shortened by 2 bases and J by 8 bases, with 13 bases between the two germline ends. The V gene's germline CDR1 is SGDLS and CDR2 YYNGEE. CDR3 DNA sequence: TGTGCCAGCAGCGTTCGACAGAGCAACGAAAAACTGTTTTTT. Translating it yields CASSVRQSNEKLFF.

In the case of this clonotype: Given a much more abundant clone one base away, this may be a read error. The CDR3 DNA sequence: TGTGCCAGCAGTCTAGTCATTACACCAACTAATGAAAAACTGTTTTTT. Translating gives CASSLVITPTNEKLFF. This chain connects TRBV12-3 or TRBV12-4 to TRBJ1-4; D gene ambiguous. Trimming shortened V by 5 bases and J by 0 bases, and 13 bases separated the two germline ends. This CDR3 is built from 16 residues.

The genes are TRBV6-2 or TRBV6-3 and TRBJ2-1; 10 bases align to TRBD2. Germline V gene sequence: CDR1 MNHEY, CDR2 SVGEGT. The CDR3 contains 14 residues. V was clipped by 5 bases and J by 7 bases; unmatched bases: 5. CDR3 protein: CASSRAGGQNEQFF. CDR3 DNA: TGTGCCAGCAGTCGAGCGGGGGGGCAGAATGAGCAGTTCTTC.

Only a few counts were recorded for this clonotype. The chain has TRBV7-2 and TRBJ1-2; no definite D call. The CDR3 covers 13 residues. Germline CDR1 SGHTA, CDR2 FQGNSA. Deletions cut 5 bases from V and 4 bases from J, with 11 bases between. The CDR3 DNA sequence: TGTGCCAGCAGCGCCCCCGGTTTCTATGGCTACACCTTC. Protein sequence: CASSAPGFYGYTF.

This clonotype was seen a few times. The chain employs TRBV7-2 and TRBJ1-3; D gene uncertain. The CDR3 is made up of 16 amino acids. Germline values: CDR1 SGHTA, CDR2 FQGNSA. The V and J ends lost 0 bases and 2 bases respectively, with 11 bases between them. In nucleotides, the CDR3 is TGTGCCAGCAGCTTAGCCCCAGTATTGGCTGGAAACACCATATATTTT. This sequence encodes CASSLAPVLAGNTIYF.

CDR3 in amino acids: CSASKASINSPLHF. The CDR3 DNA sequence: TGCAGTGCTAGTAAAGCCAGTATTAATTCACCCCTCCACTTT. The gene calls are TRBV20-1 and TRBJ1-6, with no clear D. Trimming stripped 3 bases from V and 6 bases from J, with 12 bases between. The CDR3 is made up of 14 amino acids. The germline gives CDR1 DFQATT, CDR2 SNEGSKA (reference sequence).

CDR3 nucleotide sequence: TGTGCCATCAGAGGCGCGCATGGCTACACCTTC. It specifies CAIRGAHGYTF. This chain links TRBV10-3 with TRBJ1-2, with no clear D. CDR1 and CDR2 from the germline V gene are ENHRY and SYGVKD. This CDR3 has 11 amino acids. Trimming stripped 6 bases from V and 6 bases from J, with 8 bases between.

In its sample, this clonotype was seen a few times. The J gene is TRBJ1-5, the V gene TRBV12-3 or TRBV12-4; 7 bases align to TRBD1. CDR3 size: 15 residues. J gave up 2 bases and V 6 bases, and 7 bases lay outside the gene matches. CDR3 loop: CASSQTGPGNQPQHF. As DNA, the CDR3 is TGTGCCAGCAGCCAGACAGGGCCAGGCAATCAGCCCCAGCATTTT.

This clonotype appeared a few times. V is TRBV4-3 and J is TRBJ1-6; D not certain. Trimming cost V 0 bases and J 9 bases, with 6 bases left between them. This CDR3 contains 13 residues. Germline CDR1 reads LGHNA; CDR2 reads YSLEER. The CDR3 loop is CASSQDSGSPLHF. As DNA, the CDR3 is TGCGCCAGCAGCCAAGACTCCGGTTCACCCCTCCACTTT.